Presented here are 16 T cell receptor beta chains from one specimen sequenced in a study of shared clonotypes between healthy human individuals. The repertoire was sequenced with immunoSEQ multiplex PCR; TCRdb's copy has only in-frame clones and lacks some. Of some 510,000 clones in the sample, approximately 79% are singletons; the top ten hold 13%. The source material was PBMCs. Source of these receptors: a woman in her thirties or forties in good health. Some clones in this sample may be carry-over from other donors' samples.

This clone was seen only a few times. The genes are TRBV7-8 and TRBJ1-5, with D tentatively TRBD1 (6 bases). V shed 5 bases and J shed 2 bases, with 22 bases lying between them. Germline loops: CDR1 SGHVS, CDR2 FQNEAQ. This CDR3 is 18 amino acids long. DNA for the CDR3: TGTGCCAGCAGCCCGATTTATGGGGGCGCTTTCGGCAATCAGCCCCAGCATTTT. This sequence encodes CASSPIYGGAFGNQPQHF. The full variable domain, rest sourced from reference TRBV7-8 and TRBJ1-5, is GAGVSQSPRYKVAKRGQDVALRCDPISGHVSLFWYQQALGQGPEFLTYFQNEAQLDKSGLPSDRFFAERPEGSVSTLKIQRTQQEDSAVYLCASSPIYGGAFGNQPQHFGDGTRLSIL.

This sequence joins TRBV27 and TRBJ2-5; possibly TRBD2 for D (6 bases). Matching the DNA end better, TRBJ2-7 makes the J call doubtful. Germline lookup yields CDR1 MNHEY and CDR2 SMNVEV (reference sequence). The CDR3 loop spans 15 amino acids. This CDR3 is CASSSPRRGPYEQYF. The CDR3 bases are TGTGCCAGCAGTTCCCCTCGGCGGGGCCCCTACGAGCAGTACTTC.

The V gene is TRBV15, the J gene TRBJ1-2, with D possibly being TRBD1 (5 bases). Germline CDR1 and CDR2: LNHNV and YYDKDF (reference sequence). The CDR3 has 15 residues. Trimming stripped 1 base from V and 7 bases from J, with 16 bases between. Here the CDR3 DNA reads TGTGCCACCAGCAGAGTTCCTGGGACGGTCGGTGGCTACACCTTC. This encodes CATSRVPGTVGGYTF.

This clone was counted between two and nine times. The genes are TRBV7-9 and TRBJ1-1; 7 bases agree with TRBD1. Germline-derived CDR1 and CDR2 are SEHNR and FQNEAQ (reference sequence). V shed 8 bases, J shed 1 base, and the junction held 7 bases outside the gene matches. The CDR3 runs to 14 residues. The CDR3 DNA is TGTGCCAGCGATGCGACAGGGAGGAACACTGAAGCTTTCTTT. Its translation: CASDATGRNTEAFF. Full variable domain (rest looked up from reference TRBV7-9 and TRBJ1-1): DTGVSQNPRHKITKRGQNVTFRCDPISEHNRLYWYRQTLGQGPEFLTYFQNEAQLEKSRLLSDRFSAERPKGSFSTLEIQRTEQGDSAMYLCASDATGRNTEAFFGQGTRLTVV.

The J gene is TRBJ2-3, the V gene TRBV10-3; no clear D. In germline, CDR1 is ENHRY, CDR2 SYGVKD. With 10 bases removed from V and 7 bases from J, the gap between germline ends came to 15 bases. This CDR3 is built from 12 residues. The CDR3 is CASISDAHTQYF. For the CDR3, the DNA is TGTGCCAGTATTTCAGACGCCCATACGCAGTATTTT.

The CDR3 region is CASSLPPGRGVYHTQYF. The CDR3 nucleotides are TGTGCCAGCAGTTTACCCCCAGGACGGGGGGTGTACCATACGCAGTATTTT. The V and J genes are TRBV27 and TRBJ2-3; TRBD2 matches 7 bases. The germline V gene encodes CDR1 MNHEY and CDR2 SMNVEV (reference sequence). V shed 2 bases, J shed 7 bases, and the junction held 15 bases outside the gene matches. This CDR3 has 17 residues.

V is TRBV7-8 and J is TRBJ1-4; no reliable D call. V gave up 1 base and J gave up 3 bases, with 6 bases separating them. Germline V lookup: CDR1 SGHVS, CDR2 FQNEAQ. CDR3 length: 14 residues. The CDR3 loop reads CASSLGWANEKLFF. The DNA for the CDR3 is TGTGCCAGCAGCTTAGGGTGGGCTAATGAAAAACTGTTTTTT.

The chain carries TRBV7-9 and TRBJ2-1; 9 nucleotides line up with TRBD2. With V trimmed by 3 bases and J by 9 bases, 3 bases remained unmatched. Germline V gene sequence: CDR1 SEHNR, CDR2 FQNEAQ (reference sequence). The CDR3 spans 13 residues. The CDR3 DNA sequence: TGTGCCAGCAGCTTCGGAGCGGGAGGTGAGCAGTTCTTC. This translates into CASSFGAGGEQFF.

This clone was counted only a few times. The chain employs TRBV27 and TRBJ2-7, with TRBD1 as a possible D gene (6 bases). V gave up 2 bases and J gave up 6 bases, with 14 bases separating them. Germline-derived CDR1 and CDR2 are MNHEY and SMNVEV (reference sequence). The CDR3 extends over 14 amino acids. In DNA, the CDR3 is TGTGCCAGCAGTTTAAAAGCAACAGGGACCGAGCAGTACTTC. Protein product: CASSLKATGTEQYF.

The chain couples TRBV18 to TRBJ2-7; 8 bases match TRBD2. Germline V gives CDR1 KGHSH, CDR2 LQKENI. The V and J ends lost 3 bases and 6 bases, in that order; junction bases with no gene match: 13. The CDR3 totals 16 residues. In nucleotides, the CDR3 is TGTGCCAGCTCACCCCTGACTACGGGGGGGACCGGCGAGCAGTACTTC. Translated, it gives CASSPLTTGGTGEQYF.

The chain is built from TRBV19 and TRBJ2-1, with 8 bases lining up with TRBD1. CDR3 size: 16 residues. Trimming at V came to 5 bases and at J to 10 bases, leaving 16 bases not matched to a gene. Germline V lookup: CDR1 LNHDA, CDR2 SQIVND (reference sequence). The CDR3 protein is CASSPLRAGGGNEQFF. The CDR3 coding sequence is TGTGCCAGTAGTCCCCTTCGTGCAGGGGGCGGAAACGAGCAGTTCTTC.

This chain joins TRBV4-2 and TRBJ2-3; the match to TRBD2 covers 12 bases. This CDR3 comprises 17 residues. Trimming cost V 0 bases and J 5 bases; bases outside gene matches: 6. Germline loops: CDR1 LGHNA, CDR2 YNFKEQ. Here the CDR3 reads CASSQDRLAGVRDTQYF. The CDR3 bases are TGTGCCAGCAGCCAAGATCGACTAGCGGGAGTGCGAGATACGCAGTATTTT.

J is TRBJ2-3 and V is TRBV5-1; D is perhaps TRBD1 (7 bases). CDR1 is SGHRS, CDR2 YFSETQ, per germline. This CDR3 comprises 16 residues. V was shortened by 4 bases and J by 2 bases, with 17 bases between the two germline ends. For the CDR3, the DNA is TGCGCCAGCAGCACGACGGCAGGGGGGCTCACAGATACGCAGTATTTT. It translates to CASSTTAGGLTDTQYF.

This clone was counted between two and nine times. The chain is built from TRBV25-1 and TRBJ1-2; no clear D gene. Germline CDR1 reads MGHDK; CDR2 reads SYGVNS. The CDR3 length is 13 residues. The V end was cut by 3 bases, the J end by 4 bases, with 9 bases between. CDR3 protein: CASSEGYTYGYTF. CDR3 coding DNA: TGTGCCAGCAGTGAGGGGTACACCTATGGCTACACCTTC.

In its sample, this clone was seen once. This rearrangement joins TRBV28 to TRBJ1-1; TRBD1 aligns across 9 bases. V dropped 6 bases and J dropped 6; count of bases not matched to a gene: 17. Germline CDR1 and CDR2: MDHEN and SYDVKM. CDR3 length: 17 residues. The CDR3 DNA is TGTGCCAGCAGAGATAACAGGGGGCGCCCGGCAAGCTCTGAAGCTTTCTTT. This translates into CASRDNRGRPASSEAFF.

As regards this clone: The sample holds other DNA sequences that translate to the same CDR3. The chain is built from TRBV11-2 and TRBJ2-3; 8 bases align to TRBD2. Germline CDR1 SGHAT, CDR2 FQNNGV. V lost 3 bases, J lost 0 bases, and 5 bases stayed unmatched. The CDR3 loop spans 16 amino acids. In DNA form, the CDR3 reads TGTGCCAGCAGCTTTACTAGCGGCAGTAGCACAGATACGCAGTATTTT. Amino acid sequence: CASSFTSGSSTDTQYF.